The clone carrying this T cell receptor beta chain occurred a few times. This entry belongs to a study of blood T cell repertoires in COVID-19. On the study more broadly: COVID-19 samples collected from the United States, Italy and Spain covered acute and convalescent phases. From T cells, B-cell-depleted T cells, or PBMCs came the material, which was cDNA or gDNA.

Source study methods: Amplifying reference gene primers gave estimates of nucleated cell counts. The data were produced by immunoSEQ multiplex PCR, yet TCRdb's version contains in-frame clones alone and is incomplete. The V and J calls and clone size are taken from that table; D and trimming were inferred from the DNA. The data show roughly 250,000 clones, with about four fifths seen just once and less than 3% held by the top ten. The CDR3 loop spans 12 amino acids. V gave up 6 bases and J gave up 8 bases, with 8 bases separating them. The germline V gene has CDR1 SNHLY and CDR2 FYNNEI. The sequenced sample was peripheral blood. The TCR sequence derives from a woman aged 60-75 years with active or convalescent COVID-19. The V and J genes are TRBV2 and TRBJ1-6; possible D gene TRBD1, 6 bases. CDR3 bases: TGTGCCAGCAGCCAGGGGTATTCACCCCTCCACTTT. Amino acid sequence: CASSQGYSPLHF.